What follows are 27 T cell receptor beta chains derived from one specimen sequenced in a study of T-cell reconstitution after alpha-beta-depleted transplantation in children. The library targeted TCRbeta and was prepared with unique molecular identifiers. TCRdb re-called the PCR reads with MiXCR, one entry per CDR3 protein. The sample lists 700,000 to 950,000 distinct CDR3 sequences; around 15% were seen once. The sample in question was PBMCs, mostly from graft donor cells, obtained 360 days after TCRalphabeta/CD19-depleted stem cell transplant. These receptors came from a male patient younger than 18 who had a stem cell transplant for acute lymphoblastic leukemia, so the T cells may come from the graft donor.

In this sample, this clonotype turned up a few times. This CDR3 reads CASSPHPQGISQPQHF. CDR3 coding DNA: TGCGCCAGCAGCCCCCACCCGCAGGGGATATCTCAGCCCCAGCATTTT. This chain links TRBV4-1 with TRBJ1-5, with D tentatively TRBD1 (6 bases). Germline loops: CDR1 MGHRA, CDR2 YSYEKL. The CDR3 is 16 amino acids. V lost 4 bases to trimming and J lost 6 bases, with 19 bases between them.

This clonotype was recorded at least ten times. The chain employs TRBV21-1 and TRBJ2-1; the D segment call TRBD1 is taken from the table without a DNA check. TRBV21-1 is an annotated pseudogene. CDR3 length: 14 amino acids. The CDR3 protein is CASWTGSLGDEQFF. Written as DNA, the CDR3 is TGTGCCAGCTGGACAGGGTCGCTTGGGGATGAGCAGTTCTTC.

This clonotype was observed a few times. The chain couples TRBV3-1 to TRBJ2-1, with 10 bases lining up with TRBD2. CDR3 length equals 16 residues. Trimming at V came to 0 bases and at J to 7 bases, leaving 6 bases not matched to a gene. CDR1 is LGHDT and CDR2 is YNNKEL in the germline V gene (reference sequence). CDR3 loop: CASSQDMLAGVNEQFF. In DNA form, the CDR3 reads TGTGCCAGCAGCCAAGATATGCTAGCGGGAGTAAATGAGCAGTTCTTC.

The sample holds many counts of this clonotype. The rearrangement links TRBV29-1 to TRBJ2-3; D may be TRBD2 (7 bases). Germline V gene data show CDR1 as SQVTM and CDR2 as ANQGSEA. The ends were cut back, 2 bases at V and 5 bases at J, with 11 bases in the middle. The CDR3 extends over 13 amino acids. The CDR3 loop is CSVERGAGDTQYF. The CDR3 nucleotides are TGCAGCGTTGAACGGGGGGCGGGAGATACGCAGTATTTT.

V usage is TRBV4-1 and J usage is TRBJ2-1, with 13 positions matching TRBD2. Germline V gene data show CDR1 as MGHRA and CDR2 as YSYEKL. V dropped 4 bases and J dropped 3; count of bases not matched to a gene: 9. There are 18 residues in the CDR3. This CDR3 reads CASSPGLAGVRGYNEQFF. The CDR3 DNA reads TGCGCCAGCAGCCCCGGACTAGCGGGAGTCCGGGGCTACAATGAGCAGTTCTTC.

This clonotype appeared a few times. The chain recombines TRBV11-2 with TRBJ2-1, with 8 positions matching TRBD2. V trimming: 5 bases; J trimming: 4 bases; junction bases outside the gene matches: 13. This CDR3 has 17 residues. In germline, CDR1 is SGHAT, CDR2 FQNNGV. CDR3 in amino acids: CASSPGAGVEGYNEQFF. The CDR3 DNA follows: TGTGCCAGCAGCCCCGGAGCGGGAGTGGAGGGATACAATGAGCAGTTCTTC.

The chain has TRBV12-5 and TRBJ1-5; 7 bases match TRBD1. Germline CDR1 reads LGHNT; CDR2 reads FRNRAP. After removal of 2 bases from V and 5 bases from J, the junction contained 6 bases not matched to a gene. This CDR3 is built from 15 residues. The CDR3 nucleotides read TGTGCTAGTGGTTTGTTGGACAGGATAGATCAGCCCCAGCATTTT. Protein sequence: CASGLLDRIDQPQHF.

The CDR3 sequence is CASSLSGSTTDTQYF. As DNA, the CDR3 is TGTGCCAGCAGCTTGAGCGGGAGCACGACAGATACGCAGTATTTT. The rearrangement joins TRBV7-7 to TRBJ2-3; 8 nucleotides match TRBD2. After removal of 3 bases from V and 3 bases from J, the junction contained 5 bases not matched to a gene. Germline V gene sequence: CDR1 SSHAT, CDR2 FNYEAQ (reference sequence). This CDR3 comprises 15 residues.

CDR3 region: CASRQSLAGVSETQYF. In nucleotides, the CDR3 is TGTGCCAGCAGGCAAAGTCTAGCGGGAGTTTCAGAGACCCAGTACTTC. The J gene is TRBJ2-5, the V gene TRBV7-2; TRBD2 matches at 10 bases. Germline lookup yields CDR1 SGHTA and CDR2 FQGNSA. The J segment lost 4 bases and the V segment lost 6 bases, leaving 11 bases of the junction unmatched. The CDR3 spans 16 residues. Full variable domain (outside the CDR3, taken from reference TRBV7-2 and TRBJ2-5): GAGVSQSPSNKVTEKGKDVELRCDPISGHTALYWYRQSLGQGLEFLIYFQGNSAPDKSGLPSDRFSAERTGGSVSTLTIQRTQQEDSAVYLCASRQSLAGVSETQYFGPGTRLLVL.

At least ten counts were recorded for this clonotype. The rearrangement joins TRBV5-1 to TRBJ2-1; D uncertain. The CDR3 spans 14 residues. Germline loops: CDR1 SGHRS, CDR2 YFSETQ. Trimming shortened V by 1 base and J by 3 bases, and 8 bases separated the two germline ends. The CDR3: CASSLLTVYNEQFF. CDR3 bases: TGCGCCAGCAGCTTGTTAACAGTCTACAATGAGCAGTTCTTC.

This rearrangement joins TRBV29-1 to TRBJ2-5, with D possibly matching TRBD2 (6 bases). CDR3 length: 12 residues. CDR1 and CDR2 (germline): SQVTM, ANQGSEA. Trimming left V 7 bases short and J 4 bases short, with 13 bases between. CDR3 amino acids: CSAAAGLETQYF. CDR3 sequence (DNA): TGCAGCGCGGCCGCGGGGTTAGAGACCCAGTACTTC.

This clonotype was found a few times. V is TRBV29-1 and J is TRBJ2-5; 11 nucleotides align to TRBD1. The CDR3 covers 14 residues. V trimming: 6 bases; J trimming: 4 bases; junction bases outside the gene matches: 7. Germline CDR1 is SQVTM and CDR2 is ANQGSEA. This chain's CDR3 is CSVAPGQGGETQYF. The CDR3 DNA reads TGCAGCGTCGCGCCGGGACAGGGGGGAGAGACCCAGTACTTC.

The rearrangement links TRBV2 to TRBJ2-7, with D possibly called TRBD1 or TRBD2 (5 bases each). This CDR3 has 13 residues. V gave up 8 bases and J gave up 6 bases, with 17 bases separating them. From germline, CDR1 is SNHLY and CDR2 FYNNEI. The CDR3 sequence: CASDWGNPPEQYF. Here the CDR3 DNA reads TGTGCCAGCGATTGGGGGAACCCGCCCGAGCAGTACTTC. Full variable domain (rest looked up from reference TRBV2 and TRBJ2-7): EPEVTQTPSHQVTQMGQEVILRCVPISNHLYFYWYRQILGQKVEFLVSFYNNEISEKSEIFDDQFSVERPDGSNFTLKIRSTKLEDSAMYFCASDWGNPPEQYFGPGTRLTVT.

This sequence joins TRBV7-9 and TRBJ2-2; 14 bases agree with TRBD2. CDR3 length: 16 residues. CDR1 SEHNR and CDR2 FQNEAQ come from the germline V gene (reference sequence). The V gene end was trimmed by 3 bases and the J gene end by 3 bases; junction bases not matched to a gene: 0. This chain's CDR3 is CASSLGLAGDTGELFF. In DNA, the CDR3 is TGTGCCAGCAGCTTGGGACTAGCGGGAGACACCGGGGAGCTGTTTTTT.

This clonotype was recorded many times. V gene TRBV7-3 combines with J gene TRBJ2-1, with TRBD2 matching over 8 bases. The V gene end was trimmed by 1 base and the J gene end by 6 bases; junction bases not matched to a gene: 5. Germline CDR1 and CDR2: SGHTA and FQGTGA. This CDR3 comprises 15 residues. The DNA for the CDR3 is TGTGCCAGCAGCTTAAATTCGGGAGGGGTCAATGAGCAGTTCTTC. Translation gives CASSLNSGGVNEQFF.

Many counts were recorded for this clonotype. V is TRBV11-2 and J is TRBJ2-2, with D unclear. The CDR3 runs 13 residues. Trimming took 5 bases from V and 3 from J, leaving 7 bases between them. Germline-derived CDR1 and CDR2 are SGHAT and FQNNGV. DNA for the CDR3: TGTGCCAGCAGCCAATTTGACACCGGGGAGCTGTTTTTT. It specifies CASSQFDTGELFF. The full variable domain, rest sourced from reference TRBV11-2 and TRBJ2-2, is EAGVAQSPRYKIIEKRQSVAFWCNPISGHATLYWYQQILGQGPKLLIQFQNNGVVDDSQLPKDRFSAERLKGVDSTLKIQPAKLEDSAVYLCASSQFDTGELFFGEGSRLTVL.

Comments on this clonotype: A much larger clone lies one base from this, so it may be a read error. This chain uses TRBV29-1 with TRBJ2-7; D is unresolved. The V end was cut by 5 bases, the J end by 6 bases, with 11 bases between. The CDR3 runs 11 residues. Germline CDR1 and CDR2: SQVTM and ANQGSEA. The CDR3 spells CSVNDQVEQYF. The CDR3 nucleotides read TGCAGCGTTAACGACCAAGTCGAGCAGTACTTC.

There are many counts of this clonotype. V and J are TRBV20-1 and TRBJ2-3; 8 nucleotides line up with TRBD2. With V trimmed by 3 bases and J by 5 bases, 1 base remained unmatched. CDR1 is DFQATT, CDR2 SNEGSKA, per germline (reference sequence). The CDR3 totals 12 residues. CDR3 sequence reads: CSASLAGDTQYF. DNA of the CDR3: TGCAGTGCTAGCCTAGCGGGAGATACGCAGTATTTT.

This sequence joins TRBV6-5 and TRBJ2-7, with D hard to call. The germline V gene encodes CDR1 MNHEY and CDR2 SVGAGI. The CDR3 sequence is 16 residues long. Trimming removed 0 bases from V and 5 bases from J, with 17 bases in between. The CDR3 DNA is TGTGCCAGCAGTTACTCGACTGCGGCTTGGGTGAACGAGCAGTACTTC. Protein product: CASSYSTAAWVNEQYF.

This clonotype occurred a few times. V and J are TRBV12-3 or TRBV12-4 and TRBJ2-5, with D perhaps assigned TRBD1 or TRBD2 (5 bases each). This CDR3 comprises 14 residues. The ends were cut back, 6 bases at V and 1 base at J, with 12 bases in the middle. This chain's CDR3 is CASRWDLLQETQYF. In DNA form, the CDR3 reads TGTGCCAGCAGATGGGACCTCCTCCAAGAGACCCAGTACTTC.

This clonotype was observed a few times. J is TRBJ2-2 and V is TRBV7-9; D is possibly TRBD1 (5 bases). The CDR3 length is 15 residues. CDR1 is SEHNR, CDR2 FQNEAQ, per germline (reference sequence). Trimming took 3 bases from V and 7 from J, leaving 15 bases between them. The CDR3 DNA sequence: TGTGCCAGCAGCTTCACAGGCAATGGTGGCGGGGAGCTGTTTTTT. It specifies CASSFTGNGGGELFF. The full variable domain, its missing parts supplied by reference TRBV7-9 and TRBJ2-2, is DTGVSQNPRHKITKRGQNVTFRCDPISEHNRLYWYRQTLGQGPEFLTYFQNEAQLEKSRLLSDRFSAERPKGSFSTLEIQRTEQGDSAMYLCASSFTGNGGGELFFGEGSRLTVL.

The CDR3 region has the DNA TGTGCCAGCAGCTTAATGGCTAGCGGGTGGACCACAGATACGCAGTATTTT. Translation: CASSLMASGWTTDTQYF. This rearrangement joins TRBV7-3 to TRBJ2-3; TRBD2 matches 8 bases. Trimming at V came to 1 base and at J to 2 bases, leaving 8 bases not matched to a gene. The CDR3 totals 17 residues. The germline V gene encodes CDR1 SGHTA and CDR2 FQGTGA.

This clonotype appeared a few times. This chain connects TRBV7-9 to TRBJ1-1, with no clear D. The CDR3 runs 13 residues. V was shortened by 2 bases and J by 8 bases, with 12 bases between the two germline ends. Germline values: CDR1 SEHNR, CDR2 FQNEAQ (reference sequence). As DNA, the CDR3 is TGTGCCAGCAGCTTAACATCCTTCTTCGAAGCTTTCTTT. Amino acids: CASSLTSFFEAFF. Full variable domain (rest looked up from reference TRBV7-9 and TRBJ1-1): DTGVSQNPRHKITKRGQNVTFRCDPISEHNRLYWYRQTLGQGPEFLTYFQNEAQLEKSRLLSDRFSAERPKGSFSTLEIQRTEQGDSAMYLCASSLTSFFEAFFGQGTRLTVV.

The J gene is TRBJ2-3, the V gene TRBV9; tentatively, D is TRBD1 or TRBD2 (5 bases each). Germline loops: CDR1 SGDLS, CDR2 YYNGEE. V was clipped by 1 base and J by 0 bases, with 15 bases between them. The CDR3 totals 17 residues. CDR3 DNA: TGTGCCAGCAGCGTAAGTGGGGGAAGTTCTAGCACAGATACGCAGTATTTT. It is translated as CASSVSGGSSSTDTQYF.

V gene TRBV4-1 combines with J gene TRBJ2-1, with TRBD1 matching over 8 bases. The V segment lost 1 base and the J segment 11 bases; nucleotides outside the gene matches: 13. Per the germline V gene, CDR1 is MGHRA and CDR2 is YSYEKL. The CDR3 extends over 16 amino acids. CDR3 residues: CASSQVTLLDRGQQFF. In DNA, the CDR3 is TGCGCCAGCAGCCAAGTCACCCTTTTAGACAGGGGACAGCAGTTCTTC.

The CDR3 coding sequence is TGTGCCAGCGCTGGGGTACAGGGCTATAATTCACCCCTCCACTTT. Protein sequence: CASAGVQGYNSPLHF. The chain combines TRBV7-6 with TRBJ1-6; tentative D call: TRBD1 (6 bases). The CDR3 contains 15 residues. Germline CDR1 and CDR2: SGHVS and FNYEAQ. V gave up 8 bases and J gave up 3 bases, with 14 bases separating them.

This clonotype occurred a few times. The chain has TRBV7-3 and TRBJ2-3; no reliable D call. V lost 2 bases and J 0 bases, leaving 15 bases between the germline ends. This CDR3 is built from 17 residues. Germline V gene sequence: CDR1 SGHTA, CDR2 FQGTGA. The CDR3 here is CASSLSTVGPSTDTQYF. The CDR3 DNA reads as TGTGCCAGCAGCTTATCTACAGTCGGGCCTAGCACAGATACGCAGTATTTT. Full variable domain (rest looked up from reference TRBV7-3 and TRBJ2-3): GAGVSQTPSNKVTEKGKYVELRCDPISGHTALYWYRQSLGQGPEFLIYFQGTGAADDSGLPNDRFFAVRPEGSVSTLKIQRTERGDSAVYLCASSLSTVGPSTDTQYFGPGTRLTVL.